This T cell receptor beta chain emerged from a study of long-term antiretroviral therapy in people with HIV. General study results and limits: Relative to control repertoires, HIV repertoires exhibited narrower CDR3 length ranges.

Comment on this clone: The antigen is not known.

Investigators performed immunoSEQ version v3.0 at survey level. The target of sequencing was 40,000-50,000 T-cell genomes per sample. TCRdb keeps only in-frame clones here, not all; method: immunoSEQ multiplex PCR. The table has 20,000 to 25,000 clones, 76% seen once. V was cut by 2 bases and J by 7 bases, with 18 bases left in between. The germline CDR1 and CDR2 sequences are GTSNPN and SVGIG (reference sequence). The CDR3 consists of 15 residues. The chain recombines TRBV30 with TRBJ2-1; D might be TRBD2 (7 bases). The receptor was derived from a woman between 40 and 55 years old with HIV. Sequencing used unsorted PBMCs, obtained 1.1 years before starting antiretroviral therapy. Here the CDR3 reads CAWSSPAGAWNEQFF. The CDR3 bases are TGTGCCTGGAGTTCCCCCGCGGGGGCTTGGAATGAGCAGTTCTTC.